This is a list of T cell receptor beta chains from one sample in a study of a mutant IDH1 vaccine in newly diagnosed glioma. Their antigens are not known. Measured with immunoSEQ multiplex PCR; TCRdb has only the in-frame clones, and not every one. The sample consists of some 56,000 clones, around 75% of them appearing once. The specimen was PBMCs, collected from a glioma patient whose treatment included an IDH1 peptide vaccine. These receptors were obtained from a man over 45 with glioma. Both conserved end residues are part of each CDR3. The D gene is left open where the match is weak. A row's size may be missing; if present it is once, few, many or a size class.

d_gene,v_gene,abundance,j_gene,CDR3nt,CDR3aa
TRBD1,TRBV5-4,-,TRBJ1-4,TGTGCCAGCAGCGGGACAGGAACTAATGAAAAACTGTTTTTT,CASSGTGTNEKLFF
-,TRBV5-6,-,TRBJ2-3,TGTGCCAGCGGAGGGGGTTCCTACACAGATACGCAGTATTTT,CASGGGSYTDTQYF
TRBD1,TRBV6-5,-,TRBJ2-7,TGTGCCAGCAGTTCCTTACCCGGGACAGGGCAGGACGAGCAGTACTTC,CASSSLPGTGQDEQYF
TRBD1,TRBV7-2,-,TRBJ1-4,TGTGCCAGCAGCCCCCGACAGGGAACTAATGAAAAACTGTTTTTT,CASSPRQGTNEKLFF
-,TRBV30,-,TRBJ1-1,TGTGCCCTTATAATCTGGGGCACTGAAGCTTTCTTT,CALIIWGTEAFF
-,TRBV7-9,-,TRBJ2-2,TGTGCCAGCAGCTTTGCCGGGGAGCTGTTTTTT,CASSFAGELFF
-,TRBV29-1,-,TRBJ1-2,TGCAGCGTTGAGGGCCTCCCGGATTCTAGCTATGGCTACACCTTC,CSVEGLPDSSYGYTF
TRBD1,TRBV29-1,-,TRBJ1-2,TGCAGCGTTGACCCCGGACAGGGAGGCTACACCTTC,CSVDPGQGGYTF
-,TRBV5-1,-,TRBJ2-7,TGCGCCAGCAGCTTTGGTACAGACAGAGTCTACGAGCAGTACTTC,CASSFGTDRVYEQYF
-,TRBV2,-,TRBJ1-1,TGTGCCAGCAGGAACCGGGACACCATTGGGCAAGCTTTCTTT,CASRNRDTIGQAFF
-,TRBV19,-,TRBJ1-5,TGTGCCAGTACGGACACAAGCAATCAGCCCCAGCATTTT,CASTDTSNQPQHF
TRBD1,TRBV4-1,once,TRBJ2-2,TGCGCCAGCACCCTAGAACAGGGGGCGACCGGGGAGCTGTTTTTT,CASTLEQGATGELFF
-,TRBV10-3,few,TRBJ1-4,TGTGCCATCAGTGAGAAAACGGACGAACTGTTTTTT,CAISEKTDELFF
-,TRBV14,-,TRBJ2-3,TGTGCCAGCAGCCGGTGGGCCGAGAAGGGAGATACGCAGTATTTT,CASSRWAEKGDTQYF
-,TRBV27,-,TRBJ2-1,TGTGCCAGCAACCACTACGGTTACAATGAGCAGTTCTTC,CASNHYGYNEQFF
-,TRBV21-1,-,TRBJ2-7,TGTGCCAGCAGAGGACAGGTCTCCTACGAGCAGTACTTC,CASRGQVSYEQYF
TRBD2,TRBV9,-,TRBJ2-1,TGTGCCAGCAGCCTCGGGGGGGACTCCTACAATGAGCAGTTCTTC,CASSLGGDSYNEQFF
-,TRBV30,-,TRBJ2-3,TGTGCCTGGAGTTATGGGGCACAAGATACGCAGTATTTT,CAWSYGAQDTQYF
-,TRBV19,-,TRBJ1-2,TGTGCCAGTAGTATCCGTGGCCGTTCCCCCCACGGTGGCTACACCTTC,CASSIRGRSPHGGYTF
TRBD1,TRBV7-9,-,TRBJ2-7,TGTGCCAGCAGCTCTCTCGACAGGGGTCCCACCTACGAGCAGTACTTC,CASSSLDRGPTYEQYF
-,TRBV5-1,-,TRBJ2-1,TGCGCCAGCAGGTTCGACAGGGAGGATAATGAGCAGTTCTTC,CASRFDREDNEQFF
-,TRBV6-1,-,TRBJ1-1,TGTGCCAGCAGTGAACCCGGTTTGAACACTGAAGCTTTCTTT,CASSEPGLNTEAFF
-,TRBV6-6,-,TRBJ1-5,TGTGCCAGCAGTTACGGCACCAATCAGCCCCAGCATTTT,CASSYGTNQPQHF
-,TRBV7-8,-,TRBJ1-5,TGTGCCAGCAGCTTATGGACAGATAGCAATCAGCCCCAGCATTTT,CASSLWTDSNQPQHF
TRBD1,TRBV5-1,-,TRBJ2-5,TGCGCCAGCAGGGTGACAGGGTCGGCCCAAGAGACCCAGTACTTC,CASRVTGSAQETQYF
-,TRBV7-9,once,TRBJ2-1,TGTGCCAGCAGCTTAACAGGGATAGATGAGCAGTTCTTC,CASSLTGIDEQFF
-,TRBV5-1,-,TRBJ2-2,TGCGCCAGCAGCTTGAGTCTGGGAACCCGGAACACCGGGGAGCTGTTTTTT,CASSLSLGTRNTGELFF
-,TRBV19,many,TRBJ1-1,TGTGCCAGTAGGCGGGGTAACACTGAAGCTTTCTTT,CASRRGNTEAFF
-,TRBV9,few,TRBJ1-1,TGTGCCAGCAGCGTAGTAGGAGGGAGAGGAACTGAAGCTTTCTTT,CASSVVGGRGTEAFF
TRBD1,TRBV5-1,once,TRBJ1-3,TGCGCCAGCAGCCTGACGACAGGGACGAACGGAAACACCATATATTTT,CASSLTTGTNGNTIYF
-,TRBV7-9,once,TRBJ1-3,TGTGCCAGCAGCCCCTTTGGGGGAAACACCATATATTTT,CASSPFGGNTIYF
TRBD1,TRBV5-4,-,TRBJ1-3,TGTGCCAGCAGCCGCGACAGGGGGAACTCTGGAAACACCATATATTTT,CASSRDRGNSGNTIYF
TRBD2,TRBV4-1,-,TRBJ2-1,TGCGCCAGCAGCCAAGATGGCGGGGGGGCCGGGTGGAATGAGCAGTTCTTC,CASSQDGGGAGWNEQFF
-,TRBV7-7,few,TRBJ2-5,TGTGCTAGCAGCCCTTACCGTGGGCAAGAGACCCAGTACTTC,CASSPYRGQETQYF
TRBD1,TRBV7-2,-,TRBJ1-2,TGTGCCAGCAGCTCCCGGACAGGGGACTATGGCTACACCTTC,CASSSRTGDYGYTF
-,TRBV4-1,few,TRBJ1-2,TGCGCCAGCAGCCAAGATGGGACGCGGGGCTACACCTTC,CASSQDGTRGYTF
TRBD1,TRBV7-2,-,TRBJ1-2,TGTGCCAGCAGGGGACAGCAATTCTCTAACTATGGCTACACCTTC,CASRGQQFSNYGYTF
-,TRBV4-3,-,TRBJ2-6,TGCGCCAGCAGCCAGTCGACGGTCGCTGGGGCCAACGTCCTGACTTTC,CASSQSTVAGANVLTF
-,TRBV19,-,TRBJ1-2,TGTGCCAGTAGCACCAAGGGGGACGGAGGCTATGGCTACACCTTC,CASSTKGDGGYGYTF
-,TRBV9,-,TRBJ2-3,TGTGCCAGCAGCCCGACCCCCCTTGACACAGATACGCAGTATTTT,CASSPTPLDTDTQYF
-,TRBV5-1,-,TRBJ2-7,TGCGCCAGCAGGGACGACGGACGGGAGCAGTACTTC,CASRDDGREQYF